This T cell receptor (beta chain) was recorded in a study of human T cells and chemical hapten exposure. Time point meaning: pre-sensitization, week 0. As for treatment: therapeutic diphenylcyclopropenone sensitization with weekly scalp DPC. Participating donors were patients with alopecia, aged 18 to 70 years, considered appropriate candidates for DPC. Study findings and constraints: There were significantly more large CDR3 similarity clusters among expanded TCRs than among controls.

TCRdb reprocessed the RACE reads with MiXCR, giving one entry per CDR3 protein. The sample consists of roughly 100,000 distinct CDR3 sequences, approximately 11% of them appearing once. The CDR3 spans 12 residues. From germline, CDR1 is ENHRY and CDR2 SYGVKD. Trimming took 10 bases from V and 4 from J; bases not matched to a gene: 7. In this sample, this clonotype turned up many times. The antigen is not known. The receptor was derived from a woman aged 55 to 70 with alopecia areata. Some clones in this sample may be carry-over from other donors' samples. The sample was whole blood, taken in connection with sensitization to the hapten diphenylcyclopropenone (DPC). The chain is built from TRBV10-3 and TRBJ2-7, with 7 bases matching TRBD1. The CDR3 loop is CATQTGTYEQYF. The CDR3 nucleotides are TGTGCCACCCAGACAGGGACATACGAGCAGTACTTC.